The rows below give T cell receptor beta chains drawn from one sample of a study of spatial heterogeneity in lung cancer. A single record per CDR3 protein comes from TCRdb applying MiXCR to the 5' RACE reads. The table records tens of thousands of distinct CDR3 sequences, 6% to 7.5% of them present only once. This sample comprised PBMCs, obtained at surgery. These receptors were collected from a male donor with early-stage non-small cell lung cancer. CDR3s include the opening cysteine and the closing phenylalanine or tryptophan. Fields, in order: D gene, V gene, clone size, J gene, CDR3 DNA, CDR3 protein. D genes are given only for firm matches. Only part of the rows carry a size: once, few, many, or a class if the clone is expanded.

d_call: TRBD2
v_call: TRBV4-1
clone_size: many
j_call: TRBJ2-1
cdr3_nt: TGCGCCAGCAGCCATAGCGGGAGGGCCTTCAATGAGCAGTTCTTC
cdr3_aa: CASSHSGRAFNEQFF

d_call: TRBD1
v_call: TRBV28
clone_size: many
j_call: TRBJ1-1
cdr3_nt: TGTGCCAGCATTCCGACCCAGGGGGCAGGGGACACTGAAGCTTTCTTT
cdr3_aa: CASIPTQGAGDTEAFF

d_call: -
v_call: TRBV3-1
clone_size: -
j_call: TRBJ1-1
cdr3_nt: TGTGCCAGCAGCCAAGGCGGATTCGACACTGAAGCTTTCTTT
cdr3_aa: CASSQGGFDTEAFF

d_call: TRBD1
v_call: TRBV10-3
clone_size: many
j_call: TRBJ2-7
cdr3_nt: TGTGCCATCTCGACAGGGGGGGATTCCTACGAGCAGTACTTC
cdr3_aa: CAISTGGDSYEQYF

d_call: TRBD2
v_call: TRBV10-2
clone_size: many
j_call: TRBJ2-7
cdr3_nt: TGCGCCAGCAGTGGGTACTGGACTAGCGGGAGCTACGAGCAGTACTTC
cdr3_aa: CASSGYWTSGSYEQYF

d_call: -
v_call: TRBV28
clone_size: many
j_call: TRBJ1-4
cdr3_nt: TGTGCCAGCCTGGGAAGGGCTAATGAAAAACTGTTTTTT
cdr3_aa: CASLGRANEKLFF

d_call: -
v_call: TRBV11-2
clone_size: -
j_call: TRBJ1-3
cdr3_nt: TGTGCCAGCAGCTTAGGGTCCTTCTCTGGAAACACCATATATTTT
cdr3_aa: CASSLGSFSGNTIYF

d_call: TRBD2
v_call: TRBV6-6
clone_size: many
j_call: TRBJ2-3
cdr3_nt: TGTGCCAGCAACGGCCGGAGCGGGAGAAATATAGATACGCAGTATTTT
cdr3_aa: CASNGRSGRNIDTQYF

d_call: -
v_call: TRBV3-1
clone_size: many
j_call: TRBJ1-5
cdr3_nt: TGTGCCAGCAGCCAACTAGGAGGGAATCAGCCCCAGCATTTT
cdr3_aa: CASSQLGGNQPQHF

d_call: TRBD2
v_call: TRBV29-1
clone_size: many
j_call: TRBJ2-1
cdr3_nt: TGCAGCGTTGAAAAGTATGTGGGAGGGCCTCGGAATGAGCAGTTCTTC
cdr3_aa: CSVEKYVGGPRNEQFF

d_call: -
v_call: TRBV10-3
clone_size: many
j_call: TRBJ2-2
cdr3_nt: TGTGCCATCAAGGGACTGTCGAACACCGGGGAGCTGTTTTTT
cdr3_aa: CAIKGLSNTGELFF

d_call: -
v_call: TRBV7-7
clone_size: -
j_call: TRBJ2-7
cdr3_nt: TGTGCCAGCAGCCCTCGATCGGAGTTCTCCTACGAGCAGTACTTC
cdr3_aa: CASSPRSEFSYEQYF

d_call: TRBD2
v_call: TRBV30
clone_size: -
j_call: TRBJ2-2
cdr3_nt: TGTGCCTGGAGTGTACTTCGACTAGCGGGAGAAGTCGGGGAGCTGTTTTTT
cdr3_aa: CAWSVLRLAGEVGELFF

d_call: -
v_call: TRBV20-1
clone_size: many
j_call: TRBJ2-2
cdr3_nt: TGCAGTGCTAGAGAAAGGCGTTTGGGACACCCGAACACCGGGGAGCTGTTTTTT
cdr3_aa: CSARERRLGHPNTGELFF

d_call: TRBD1
v_call: TRBV28
clone_size: many
j_call: TRBJ2-2
cdr3_nt: TGTGCCAGCAGTCCCCAGGACAGGAGGAACACCGGGGAGCTGTTTTTT
cdr3_aa: CASSPQDRRNTGELFF

d_call: TRBD2
v_call: TRBV10-3
clone_size: few
j_call: TRBJ2-7
cdr3_nt: TGTGCCGTACAAGGAGGGACTAGCGGGACCTACGAGCAGTACTTC
cdr3_aa: CAVQGGTSGTYEQYF

d_call: -
v_call: TRBV29-1
clone_size: many
j_call: TRBJ1-2
cdr3_nt: TGCAGCGTTGGGCAAGTCGGGGGTGGCTACACCTTC
cdr3_aa: CSVGQVGGGYTF

d_call: -
v_call: TRBV18
clone_size: few
j_call: TRBJ2-3
cdr3_nt: TGTGCCAGCTCTCCGAAGGACACTAGCAAGGGTACGCAGTATTTT
cdr3_aa: CASSPKDTSKGTQYF

d_call: -
v_call: TRBV27
clone_size: few
j_call: TRBJ2-2
cdr3_nt: TGTGCCAGCAGTGTTAGGAACACCGGGGAGCTGTTTTTT
cdr3_aa: CASSVRNTGELFF

d_call: -
v_call: TRBV28
clone_size: many
j_call: TRBJ2-6
cdr3_nt: TGTGCCAGCAGTTCTCCGGGAGTAGGGGCCAACGTCCTGACTTTC
cdr3_aa: CASSSPGVGANVLTF

d_call: TRBD2
v_call: TRBV11-3
clone_size: -
j_call: TRBJ2-3
cdr3_nt: TGTGCCAGCAGCTTAGATGGGACTAGCACCACAGATACGCAGTATTTT
cdr3_aa: CASSLDGTSTTDTQYF

d_call: -
v_call: TRBV25-1
clone_size: many
j_call: TRBJ1-3
cdr3_nt: TGTGCCAGCAGTGAATTCCGGGGCGGGTCTGGAAACACCATATATTTT
cdr3_aa: CASSEFRGGSGNTIYF

d_call: -
v_call: TRBV5-4
clone_size: many
j_call: TRBJ1-3
cdr3_nt: TGTGCCAGCAGCTTGGCGGGTGGTGTCACCATATATTTT
cdr3_aa: CASSLAGGVTIYF

d_call: -
v_call: TRBV20-1
clone_size: many
j_call: TRBJ2-5
cdr3_nt: TGCAGTGCTGGCAGGGGAGGCGGGGAGACCCAGTACTTC
cdr3_aa: CSAGRGGGETQYF

d_call: -
v_call: TRBV12-3/TRBV12-4
clone_size: few
j_call: TRBJ2-5
cdr3_nt: TGTGCCAGCAGCTGGGACGGGCAGACCCAGTACTTC
cdr3_aa: CASSWDGQTQYF

d_call: TRBD2
v_call: TRBV29-1
clone_size: few
j_call: TRBJ2-1
cdr3_nt: TGCAGCGTAGGAGCGACTAGCGGGAGCAGTTTTGGGTTCTTC
cdr3_aa: CSVGATSGSSFGFF

d_call: -
v_call: TRBV6-1
clone_size: many
j_call: TRBJ1-2
cdr3_nt: TGTGCCAGCAGTCCCACCGGGGGGGATGGAAGCGGCTACACCTTC
cdr3_aa: CASSPTGGDGSGYTF

d_call: TRBD2
v_call: TRBV7-9
clone_size: few
j_call: TRBJ2-7
cdr3_nt: TGTGCCAGCAGCCCGGGGGGGTCGGCATACGAGCAGTACTTC
cdr3_aa: CASSPGGSAYEQYF

d_call: TRBD1
v_call: TRBV12-3/TRBV12-4
clone_size: many
j_call: TRBJ1-2
cdr3_nt: TGTGCCAGCAGTTATGGACAGGGACGAGGCTACACCTTC
cdr3_aa: CASSYGQGRGYTF

d_call: TRBD2
v_call: TRBV4-2
clone_size: many
j_call: TRBJ2-1
cdr3_nt: TGTGCCAGCAGCCCCCTCGGGGGGAATGAGCAGTTCTTC
cdr3_aa: CASSPLGGNEQFF

d_call: -
v_call: TRBV4-3
clone_size: few
j_call: TRBJ2-7
cdr3_nt: TGCGCCAGCAGCCAAGAGACTACCTGGGGCGAGCAGTACTTC
cdr3_aa: CASSQETTWGEQYF

d_call: -
v_call: TRBV3-1
clone_size: -
j_call: TRBJ2-7
cdr3_nt: TGTGCCAGCAGCCAGAATAGGGGCAACGAGCAGTACTTC
cdr3_aa: CASSQNRGNEQYF